This entry features one TCR beta chain sequence. The sample has other DNA sequences that encode this CDR3 too. This specimen belongs to a study of blood T cell repertoires in COVID-19. Study-level information: Whether acute or convalescent, the COVID-19 samples came from the United States, Italy and Spain. T cells, B-cell-depleted T cells, or PBMCs provided the cDNA or gDNA that served as material.

Germline CDR1 is MNHEY and CDR2 is SVGEGT. The CDR3 extends over 13 amino acids. The V and J ends lost 3 bases and 5 bases respectively, with 10 bases between them. In the authors' methods: Reference gene primer amplification gave estimated nucleated cell counts. Clones were read by immunoSEQ multiplex PCR, and TCRdb kept only the in-frame ones, dropping some. D and trimming come from the DNA, and the V and J calls and clone size come from that table. The repertoire includes some 350,000 clones, 90% of them detected once, and 6.5% to 7% sits in the top ten. Sequencing was carried out using peripheral blood. The rearrangement links TRBV6-2 or TRBV6-3 to TRBJ2-5; TRBD1 might be the D (5 bases). The origin of this receptor is a man in his late teens or twenties with active or convalescent COVID-19. CDR3 nucleotides: TGTGCCAGCAGTTATCAGGGTCCGGAGACCCAGTACTTC. This sequence encodes CASSYQGPETQYF.